Each of the 13 T cell receptor beta chains below was sequenced from the same sample in a study. In TCRdb, the RT-PCR reads were re-called with MiXCR into one record per CDR3 protein. The sample has fewer than 800,000 distinct CDR3 sequences; 13% to 15% are singletons. The sample was memory CD4+ T cells from blood. All receptors come from a female donor in good health, serving as a healthy control.

This clonotype has ten or more counts. Because it lacks the conserved phenylalanine or tryptophan at the end, this CDR3 is likely a read error. The limits of the CDR3 on the DNA are not certain, so only TCRdb's listed CDR3 is given. The chain combines TRBV29-1 with TRBJ2-1; the table's TRBD2 call for D was not verified on the DNA. A total of 11 residues make up the CDR3, ends included. Germline CDR1 and CDR2: SQVTM and ANQGSEA. CDR3: CSVEDAGLGGL.

This clonotype was detected ten times or more. The V and J genes are TRBV29-1 and TRBJ1-1; 10 bases agree with TRBD1. CDR3 length: 14 amino acids. In germline, CDR1 is SQVTM, CDR2 ANQGSEA. V gave up 7 bases and J gave up 4 bases; unmatched junction bases: 9. The CDR3 spells CSATGGAWGTEAFF. The CDR3 nucleotides read TGCAGCGCGACAGGGGGCGCCTGGGGCACTGAAGCTTTCTTT.

The chain is built from TRBV9 and TRBJ2-1, with D uncertain. The CDR3 is 15 residues long. V was trimmed by 0 bases and J by 2 bases, leaving 9 bases between them. The germline V gene has CDR1 SGDLS and CDR2 YYNGEE. This chain's CDR3 is CASSVGANAYNEQFF. CDR3 bases: TGTGCCAGCAGCGTAGGGGCCAACGCCTACAATGAGCAGTTCTTC.

The gene calls are TRBV6-1 and TRBJ2-3, with a tentative D call TRBD2 (6 bases). Trimming removed 6 bases at V and 2 bases at J, with 15 bases between. CDR3 length: 15 residues. Germline V gene data show CDR1 as MNHNS and CDR2 as SASEGT. As DNA, the CDR3 is TGTGCCAGCAGACGACCGGGACTCTCCACAGATACGCAGTATTTT. This gives the protein CASRRPGLSTDTQYF.

This clonotype showed up many times. This chain links TRBV28 with TRBJ2-7; maybe TRBD2 (6 bases). Trimming took off 6 bases at V and 1 base at J, with 13 bases between the two ends. This CDR3 is built from 14 residues. Germline loops: CDR1 MDHEN, CDR2 SYDVKM. The CDR3 nucleotides read TGTGCCAGCAGGCCTAGCGACTATTCCTACGAGCAGTACTTC. This translates into CASRPSDYSYEQYF.

The chain uses TRBV24-1 and TRBJ2-3; possible D gene TRBD2, 5 bases. Germline-derived CDR1 and CDR2 are KGHDR and SFDVKD. The CDR3 has 13 residues. Deletions cut 5 bases from V and 2 bases from J, with 7 bases between. CDR3 loop: CATSGLTTDTQYF. CDR3 in DNA: TGTGCCACCAGTGGACTAACCACAGATACGCAGTATTTT.

This clonotype was picked up a small number of times. The CDR3 region is CASSFDRRSYTF. The CDR3 nucleotides are TGTGCCAGCAGTTTCGACAGGCGGAGCTACACCTTC. J is TRBJ1-2 and V is TRBV12-3 or TRBV12-4, with D possibly matching TRBD1 (6 bases). This CDR3 comprises 12 residues. V was pared by 3 bases and J by 9 bases, with 11 bases between.

Only a few counts were recorded for this clonotype. The CDR3 DNA is TGTGCCAGCAGCCCAGGACAGGGGGTGTTTGAGCAGTTCTTC. It yields the protein CASSPGQGVFEQFF. The chain is built from TRBV7-2 and TRBJ2-1; TRBD1 aligns across 10 bases. The CDR3 spans 14 residues. J lost 9 bases, V lost 5 bases, and 7 bases had no gene match. Germline CDR1 is SGHTA and CDR2 is FQGNSA.

This clonotype was detected many times. This chain links TRBV7-9 with TRBJ1-5, with D uncertain. Germline V lookup: CDR1 SEHNR, CDR2 FQNEAQ (reference sequence). The CDR3 is 13 residues long. V was pared by 4 bases and J by 6 bases, with 10 bases between. CDR3 DNA: TGTGCCAGCAGCTCATCGGGCTTTCAGCCCCAGCATTTT. This gives the protein CASSSSGFQPQHF.

Ten or more counts support this clonotype. The chain carries TRBV29-1 and TRBJ1-2; 9 positions agree with TRBD1. J was trimmed by 4 bases and V by 6 bases; bases with no gene match: 9. The CDR3 length is 14 residues. CDR1 and CDR2 from the germline V gene are SQVTM and ANQGSEA. This chain's CDR3 is CSVNPGQGTYGYTF. CDR3 nucleotide sequence: TGCAGCGTGAACCCGGGACAGGGTACCTATGGCTACACCTTC. Together with reference TRBV29-1 and TRBJ1-2, the CDR3 gives the full variable domain: SAVISQKPSRDICQRGTSLTIQCQVDSQVTMMFWYRQQPGQSLTLIATANQGSEATYESGFVIDKFPISRPNLTFSTLTVSNMSPEDSSIYLCSVNPGQGTYGYTFGSGTRLTVV.

The sample holds many counts of this clonotype. The J gene is TRBJ2-5, the V gene TRBV27, with 8 bases identical to TRBD1. Germline V gene lookup returns CDR1 MNHEY and CDR2 SMNVEV (reference sequence). V lost 5 bases to trimming and J lost 6 bases; unmatched junction nucleotides: 11. The CDR3 length is 15 residues. In DNA form, the CDR3 reads TGTGCCAGCAGTCTGGAGGCAGGGGGCGGTCAGACCCAGTACTTC. It codes for CASSLEAGGGQTQYF.

This chain links TRBV18 with TRBJ1-1, with 7 bases lining up with TRBD1. From germline, CDR1 is KGHSH and CDR2 LQKENI. CDR3 size: 13 residues. With 3 bases clipped from V and 11 bases from J, the junction kept 9 bases outside the gene matches. In nucleotides, the CDR3 is TGTGCCAGCTCACCGGACGGACAGGCCCGGGCTTTCTTT. It is translated as CASSPDGQARAFF.

The chain recombines TRBV5-5 with TRBJ2-5; TRBD1 aligns across 12 bases. V dropped 1 base and J dropped 5; count of bases not matched to a gene: 6. Germline V gene lookup returns CDR1 SGHKS and CDR2 YYEKEE (reference sequence). The CDR3 has 16 amino acids. CDR3: CASSLWGQGASETQYF. The CDR3 DNA reads as TGTGCCAGCAGCTTGTGGGGACAGGGGGCTTCGGAGACCCAGTACTTC.